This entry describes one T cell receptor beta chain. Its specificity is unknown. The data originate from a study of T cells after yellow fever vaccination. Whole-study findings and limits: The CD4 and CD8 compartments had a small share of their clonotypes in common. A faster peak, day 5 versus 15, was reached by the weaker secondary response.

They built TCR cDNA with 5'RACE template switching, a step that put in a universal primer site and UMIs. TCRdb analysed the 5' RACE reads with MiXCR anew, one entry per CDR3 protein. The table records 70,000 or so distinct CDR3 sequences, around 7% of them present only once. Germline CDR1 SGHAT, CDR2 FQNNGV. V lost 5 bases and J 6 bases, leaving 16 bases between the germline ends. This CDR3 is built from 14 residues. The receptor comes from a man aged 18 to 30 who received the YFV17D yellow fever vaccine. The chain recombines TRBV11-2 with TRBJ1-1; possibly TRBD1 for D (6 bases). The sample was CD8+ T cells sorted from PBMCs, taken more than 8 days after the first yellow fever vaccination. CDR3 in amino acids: CASSRPGKGAEAFF. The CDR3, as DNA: TGTGCCAGCAGCCGCCCCGGGAAGGGGGCTGAAGCTTTCTTT.